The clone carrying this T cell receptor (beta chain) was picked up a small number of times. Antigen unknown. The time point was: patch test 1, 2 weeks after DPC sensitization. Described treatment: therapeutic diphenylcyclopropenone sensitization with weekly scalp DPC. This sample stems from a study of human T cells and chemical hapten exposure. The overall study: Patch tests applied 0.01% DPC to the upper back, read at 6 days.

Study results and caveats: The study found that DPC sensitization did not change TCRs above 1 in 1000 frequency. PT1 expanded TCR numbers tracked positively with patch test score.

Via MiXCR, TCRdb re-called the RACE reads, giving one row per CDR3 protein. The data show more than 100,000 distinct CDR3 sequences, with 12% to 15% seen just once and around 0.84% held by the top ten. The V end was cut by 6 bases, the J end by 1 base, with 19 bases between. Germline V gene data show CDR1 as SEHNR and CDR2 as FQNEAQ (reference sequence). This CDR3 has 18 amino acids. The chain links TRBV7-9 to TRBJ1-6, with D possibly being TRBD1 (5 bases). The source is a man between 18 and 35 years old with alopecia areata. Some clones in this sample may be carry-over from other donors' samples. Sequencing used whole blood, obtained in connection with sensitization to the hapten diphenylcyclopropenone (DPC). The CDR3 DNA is TGTGCCAGCAGACCCAGGGAAAAATCGGTTTCCTATAATTCACCCCTCCACTTT. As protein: CASRPREKSVSYNSPLHF.